Following are 2 T cell receptor beta chains from one sample sequenced in a study of breast tumors, draining lymph nodes, adjacent tissues. TCRdb re-derived calls from the multiplex PCR reads in MiXCR, one entry per CDR3 protein. In the table there are some 150,000 distinct CDR3 sequences, 20% to 25% of which are singletons. Samples came from axillary lymph nodes draining the breast cancer. Input material: axillary lymph node tissue. Source of these receptors: a female donor with breast cancer. Some clones in this sample may be carry-over from other donors' samples.

V is TRBV7-2 and J is TRBJ2-7, with 10 positions matching TRBD1. Trimming removed 5 bases from V and 1 base from J; junction bases left unmatched: 5. The germline gives CDR1 SGHTA, CDR2 FQGNSA. This CDR3 contains 15 residues. The CDR3 region is CASSPDRGRSYEQYF. In DNA form, the CDR3 reads TGTGCCAGCAGCCCGGACAGGGGGAGGTCCTACGAGCAGTACTTC. Full variable domain (outside the CDR3, taken from reference TRBV7-2 and TRBJ2-7): GAGVSQSPSNKVTEKGKDVELRCDPISGHTALYWYRQSLGQGLEFLIYFQGNSAPDKSGLPSDRFSAERTGGSVSTLTIQRTQQEDSAVYLCASSPDRGRSYEQYFGPGTRLTVT.

This clonotype was recorded at least ten times. This chain joins TRBV7-2 and TRBJ2-5, with a possible D match to TRBD1 (6 bases). The V gene's germline CDR1 is SGHTA and CDR2 FQGNSA. V lost 5 bases and J lost 1, with 14 bases in between. This CDR3 comprises 15 residues. The CDR3 loop is CASSRSRTVQETQYF. In DNA, the CDR3 is TGTGCCAGCAGCCGCTCAAGGACAGTCCAAGAGACCCAGTACTTC.